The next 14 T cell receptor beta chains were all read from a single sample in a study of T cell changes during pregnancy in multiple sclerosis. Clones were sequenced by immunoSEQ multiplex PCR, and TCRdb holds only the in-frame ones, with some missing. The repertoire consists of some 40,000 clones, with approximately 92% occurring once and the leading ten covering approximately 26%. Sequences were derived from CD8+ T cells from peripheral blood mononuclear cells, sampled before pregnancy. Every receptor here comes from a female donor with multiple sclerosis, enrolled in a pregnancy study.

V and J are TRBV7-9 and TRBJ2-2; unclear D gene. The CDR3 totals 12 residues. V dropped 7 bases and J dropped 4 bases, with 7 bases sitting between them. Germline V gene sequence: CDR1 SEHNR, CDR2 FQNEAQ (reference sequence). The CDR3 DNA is TGTGCCAGCACCTGGGCCACCGGGGAGCTGTTTTTT. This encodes CASTWATGELFF. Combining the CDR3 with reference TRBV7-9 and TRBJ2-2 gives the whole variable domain DTGVSQNPRHKITKRGQNVTFRCDPISEHNRLYWYRQTLGQGPEFLTYFQNEAQLEKSRLLSDRFSAERPKGSFSTLEIQRTEQGDSAMYLCASTWATGELFFGEGSRLTVL.

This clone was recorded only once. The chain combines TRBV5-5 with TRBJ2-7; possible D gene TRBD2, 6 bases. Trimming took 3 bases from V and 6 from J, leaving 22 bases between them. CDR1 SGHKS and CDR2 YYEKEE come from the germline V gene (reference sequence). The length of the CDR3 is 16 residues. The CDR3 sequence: CASSWGVVGLVGEQYF. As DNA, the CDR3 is TGTGCCAGCAGCTGGGGGGTGGTTGGGCTAGTCGGCGAGCAGTACTTC.

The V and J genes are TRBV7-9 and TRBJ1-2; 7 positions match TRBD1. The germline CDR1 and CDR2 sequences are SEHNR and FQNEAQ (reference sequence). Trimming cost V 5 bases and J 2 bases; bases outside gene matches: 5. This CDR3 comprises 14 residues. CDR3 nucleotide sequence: TGTGCCAGCAGCCGTTCGACAGGGAACTATGGCTACACCTTC. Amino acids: CASSRSTGNYGYTF.

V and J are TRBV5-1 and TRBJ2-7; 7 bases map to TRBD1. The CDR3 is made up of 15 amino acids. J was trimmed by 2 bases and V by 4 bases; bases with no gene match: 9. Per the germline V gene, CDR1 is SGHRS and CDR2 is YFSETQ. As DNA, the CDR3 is TGCGCCAGCAGCCCGGCCGGGACAGTAACCTACGAGCAGTACTTC. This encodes CASSPAGTVTYEQYF.

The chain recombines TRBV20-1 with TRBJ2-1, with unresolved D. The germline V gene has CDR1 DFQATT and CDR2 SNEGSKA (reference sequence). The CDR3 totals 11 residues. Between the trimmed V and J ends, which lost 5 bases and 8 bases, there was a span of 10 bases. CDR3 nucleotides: TGCAGTGCTGTGGAGAGCGATGAGCAGTTCTTC. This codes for CSAVESDEQFF.

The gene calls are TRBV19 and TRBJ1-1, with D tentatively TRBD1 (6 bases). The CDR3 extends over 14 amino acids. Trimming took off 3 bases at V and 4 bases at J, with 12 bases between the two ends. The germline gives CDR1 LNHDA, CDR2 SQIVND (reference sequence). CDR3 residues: CASSIAGGATEAFF. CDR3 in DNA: TGTGCCAGTAGTATCGCGGGGGGGGCCACTGAAGCTTTCTTT.

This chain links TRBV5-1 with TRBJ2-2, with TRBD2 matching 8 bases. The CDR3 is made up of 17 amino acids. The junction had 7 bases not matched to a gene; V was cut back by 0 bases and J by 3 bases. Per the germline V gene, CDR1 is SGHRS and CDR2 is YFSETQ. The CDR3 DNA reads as TGCGCCAGCAGCTTGGAGGGTAGCGGGGTCGACACCGGGGAGCTGTTTTTT. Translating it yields CASSLEGSGVDTGELFF.

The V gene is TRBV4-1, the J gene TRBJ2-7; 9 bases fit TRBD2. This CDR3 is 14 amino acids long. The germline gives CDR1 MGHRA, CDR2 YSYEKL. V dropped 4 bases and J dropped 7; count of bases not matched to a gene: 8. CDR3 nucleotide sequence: TGCGCCAGCAGCCGGGTAGCGGGAGCGAGGGAGCAGTACTTC. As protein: CASSRVAGAREQYF.

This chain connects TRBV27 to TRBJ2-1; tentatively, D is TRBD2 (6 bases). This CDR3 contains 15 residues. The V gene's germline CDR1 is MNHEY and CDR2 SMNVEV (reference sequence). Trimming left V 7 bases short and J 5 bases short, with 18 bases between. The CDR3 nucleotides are TGTGCCAGCACTCAGGTGGGACTGGATGACAATGAGCAGTTCTTC. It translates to CASTQVGLDDNEQFF.

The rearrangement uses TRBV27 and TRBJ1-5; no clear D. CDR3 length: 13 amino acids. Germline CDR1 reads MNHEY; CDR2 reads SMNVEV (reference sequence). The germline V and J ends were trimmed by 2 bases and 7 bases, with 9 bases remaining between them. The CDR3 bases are TGTGCCAGCAGTTTAGCAGGAGGGCAGCCCCAGCATTTT. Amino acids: CASSLAGGQPQHF.

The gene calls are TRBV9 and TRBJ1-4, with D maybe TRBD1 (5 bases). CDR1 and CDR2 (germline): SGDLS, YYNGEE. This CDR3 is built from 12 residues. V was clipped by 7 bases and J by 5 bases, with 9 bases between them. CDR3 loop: CASSQGNEKLFF. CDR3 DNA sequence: TGTGCCAGCTCCCAGGGCAATGAAAAACTGTTTTTT.

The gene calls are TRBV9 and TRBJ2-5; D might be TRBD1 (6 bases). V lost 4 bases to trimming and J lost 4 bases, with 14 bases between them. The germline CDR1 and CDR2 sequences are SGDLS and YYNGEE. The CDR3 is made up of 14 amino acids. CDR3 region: CASSPLRGSETQYF. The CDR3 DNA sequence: TGTGCCAGCAGCCCTTTGAGGGGGTCAGAGACCCAGTACTTC.

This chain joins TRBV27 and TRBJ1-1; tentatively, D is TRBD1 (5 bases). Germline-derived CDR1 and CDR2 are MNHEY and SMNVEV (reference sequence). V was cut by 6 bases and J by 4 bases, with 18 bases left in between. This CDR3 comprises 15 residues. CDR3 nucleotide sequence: TGTGCCAGCAGAATGAGGAAGGGGATGAGCACTGAAGCTTTCTTT. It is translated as CASRMRKGMSTEAFF.

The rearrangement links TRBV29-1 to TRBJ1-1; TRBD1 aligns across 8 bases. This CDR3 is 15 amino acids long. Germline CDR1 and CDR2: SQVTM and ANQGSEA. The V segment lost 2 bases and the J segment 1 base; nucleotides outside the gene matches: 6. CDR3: CSVELKDRENTEAFF. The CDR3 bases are TGCAGCGTTGAACTCAAGGACAGGGAGAACACTGAAGCTTTCTTT.